A single sample is the source of the 4 T cell receptor beta chains below, sequenced in a study of shared clonotypes between healthy human individuals (dated by TCRdb to the early 2020s). Receptor libraries were prepared by the immunoSEQ multiplex PCR assay. The clones in this table, taken by TCRdb from immuneACCESS, are in-frame only. Not every clone is retained; where verified, under half of the shortfall comes from an unresolved V gene, and the cause of the rest is unknown. This sample gives 2 million to 2.5 million clones in total; 85% to 95% of them show up just once. The ten largest clones capture about 0.36% of the sample. The sequencing sample was made of naive CD4+ T cells from PBMCs. The sample's cell subset or site label is to be understood as: CD45RA+ positively selected. These receptors all stem from a man aged 18-30 years in good health. Some clones in this sample may be carry-over from other donors' samples.

The chain has TRBV5-1 and TRBJ1-3; possibly TRBD1 for D (5 bases). Per germline, CDR1 SGHRS and CDR2 YFSETQ. Between the trimmed V and J ends, which lost 4 bases and 8 bases, there was a span of 19 bases. CDR3 size: 15 residues. CDR3: CASSPGPEPRDTIYF. As DNA, the CDR3 is TGCGCCAGCAGCCCGGGACCAGAACCACGGGACACCATATATTTT.

This sequence joins TRBV29-1 and TRBJ2-7; D ambiguous. V lost 4 bases to trimming and J lost 1 base, with 5 bases between them. This CDR3 has 11 residues. CDR1 is SQVTM and CDR2 is ANQGSEA in the germline V gene. In DNA, the CDR3 is TGCAGCGTTGCGGGTTCCTACGAGCAGTACTTC. Translation gives CSVAGSYEQYF.

In the case of this clone: Other DNA sequences from this sample encode an identical CDR3 as well. The rearrangement joins TRBV2 to TRBJ1-1; D is unresolved. From germline, CDR1 is SNHLY and CDR2 FYNNEI. The CDR3 has 13 residues. V lost 6 bases to trimming and J lost 0 bases, with 8 bases between them. This chain's CDR3 is CASRPGMNTEAFF. DNA of the CDR3: TGTGCCAGCAGGCCCGGGATGAACACTGAAGCTTTCTTT. The full variable domain, in which reference TRBV2 and TRBJ1-1 provide the parts outside the CDR3, is EPEVTQTPSHQVTQMGQEVILRCVPISNHLYFYWYRQILGQKVEFLVSFYNNEISEKSEIFDDQFSVERPDGSNFTLKIRSTKLEDSAMYFCASRPGMNTEAFFGQGTRLTVV.

This clone appeared once. The J gene is TRBJ1-3, the V gene TRBV5-4, with 8 bases matching TRBD1. The CDR3 has 17 residues. Germline V gene data show CDR1 as SGHNT and CDR2 as YYREEE (reference sequence). J was trimmed by 0 bases and V by 4 bases; bases with no gene match: 9. CDR3 residues: CASSPREGQVSGNTIYF. The CDR3 DNA is TGTGCCAGCAGCCCTAGGGAGGGACAGGTCTCTGGAAACACCATATATTTT.